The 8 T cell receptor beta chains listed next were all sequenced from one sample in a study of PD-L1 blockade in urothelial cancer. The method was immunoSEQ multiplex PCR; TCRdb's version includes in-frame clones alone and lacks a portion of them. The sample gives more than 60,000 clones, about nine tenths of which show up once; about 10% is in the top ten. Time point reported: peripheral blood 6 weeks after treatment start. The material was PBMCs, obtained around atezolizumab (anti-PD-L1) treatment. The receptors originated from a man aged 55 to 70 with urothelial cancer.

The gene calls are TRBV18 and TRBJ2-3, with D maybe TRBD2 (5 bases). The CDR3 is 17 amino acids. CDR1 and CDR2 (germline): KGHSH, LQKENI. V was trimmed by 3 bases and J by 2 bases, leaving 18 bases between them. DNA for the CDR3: TGTGCCAGCTCACCGCGGGTAGTGCTAGCCGACACAGATACGCAGTATTTT. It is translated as CASSPRVVLADTDTQYF. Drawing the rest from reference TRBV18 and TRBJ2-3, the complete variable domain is NAGVMQNPRHLVRRRGQEARLRCSPMKGHSHVYWYRQLPEEGLKFMVYLQKENIIDESGMPKERFSAEFPKEGPSILRIQQVVRGDSAAYFCASSPRVVLADTDTQYFGPGTRLTVL.

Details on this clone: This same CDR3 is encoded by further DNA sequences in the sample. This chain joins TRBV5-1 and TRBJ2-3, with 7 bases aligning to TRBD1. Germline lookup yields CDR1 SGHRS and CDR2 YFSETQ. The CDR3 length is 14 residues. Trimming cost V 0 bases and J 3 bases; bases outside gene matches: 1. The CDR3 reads CASSLDRGTDTQYF. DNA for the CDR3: TGCGCCAGCAGCTTGGACAGGGGAACAGATACGCAGTATTTT.

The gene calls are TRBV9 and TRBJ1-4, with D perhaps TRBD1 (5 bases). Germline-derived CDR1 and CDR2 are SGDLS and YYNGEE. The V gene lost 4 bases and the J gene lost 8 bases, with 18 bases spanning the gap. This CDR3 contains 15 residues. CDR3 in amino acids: CASSPRFGGGEKLFF. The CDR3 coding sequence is TGTGCCAGCAGCCCACGGTTCGGGGGAGGCGAAAAACTGTTTTTT.

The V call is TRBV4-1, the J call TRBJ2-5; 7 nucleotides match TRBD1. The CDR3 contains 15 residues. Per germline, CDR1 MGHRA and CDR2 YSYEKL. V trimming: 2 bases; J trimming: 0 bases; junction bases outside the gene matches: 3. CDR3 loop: CASSQLGQNQETQYF. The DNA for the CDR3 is TGCGCCAGCAGCCAACTGGGACAGAACCAAGAGACCCAGTACTTC.

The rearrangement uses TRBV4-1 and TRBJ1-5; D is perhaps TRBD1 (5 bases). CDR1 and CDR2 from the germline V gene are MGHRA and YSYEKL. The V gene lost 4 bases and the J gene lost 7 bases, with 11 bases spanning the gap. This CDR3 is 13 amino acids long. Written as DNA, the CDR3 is TGCGCCAGCAGCCCCCAGGGATGGCAGCCCCAGCATTTT. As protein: CASSPQGWQPQHF.

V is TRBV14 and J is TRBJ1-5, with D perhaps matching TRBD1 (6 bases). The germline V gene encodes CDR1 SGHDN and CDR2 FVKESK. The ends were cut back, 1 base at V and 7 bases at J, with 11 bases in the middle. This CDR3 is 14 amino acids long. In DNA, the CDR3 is TGTGCCAGCAGCCAAGCAGGGGCGAGACAGCCCCAGCATTTT. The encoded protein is CASSQAGARQPQHF.

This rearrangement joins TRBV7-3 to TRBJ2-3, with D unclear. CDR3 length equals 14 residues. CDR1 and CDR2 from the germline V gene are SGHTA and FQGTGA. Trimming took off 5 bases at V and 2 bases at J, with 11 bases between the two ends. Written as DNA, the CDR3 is TGTGCCAGCAGCGTCGGTGGGCTCACAGATACGCAGTATTTT. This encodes CASSVGGLTDTQYF.

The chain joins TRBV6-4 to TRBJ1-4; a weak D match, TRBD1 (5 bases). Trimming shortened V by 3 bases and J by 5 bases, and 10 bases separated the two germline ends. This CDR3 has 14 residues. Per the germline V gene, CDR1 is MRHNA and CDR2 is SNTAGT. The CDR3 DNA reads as TGTGCCAGCAGTGAGGGACTGGGAAATGAAAAACTGTTTTTT. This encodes CASSEGLGNEKLFF.